Sequencing of this T cell receptor beta chain was carried out in a study of identical twins. Points from the study as a whole: Cord blood's abundant beta clonotypes had fewer insertions, unlike memory repertoires.

TCRdb passed the 5' RACE reads through MiXCR, listing each CDR3 protein once. Here the sample spans 1.5 million or so distinct CDR3 sequences, about 32% being singletons. To note about this clonotype: Its antigen is as yet unknown.

V was clipped by 2 bases and J by 9 bases; unmatched bases: 12. CDR1 and CDR2 (germline): DFQATT, SNEGSKA (reference sequence). This CDR3 is built from 17 residues. The sequence derives from a newborn girl in good health. What was sequenced was cord blood. The chain carries TRBV20-1 and TRBJ2-1, with 14 positions matching TRBD2. CDR3 sequence reads: CSARPGLAGELNTEQFF. In DNA form, the CDR3 reads TGCAGTGCTAGACCGGGACTAGCGGGAGAGTTGAACACTGAGCAGTTCTTC.